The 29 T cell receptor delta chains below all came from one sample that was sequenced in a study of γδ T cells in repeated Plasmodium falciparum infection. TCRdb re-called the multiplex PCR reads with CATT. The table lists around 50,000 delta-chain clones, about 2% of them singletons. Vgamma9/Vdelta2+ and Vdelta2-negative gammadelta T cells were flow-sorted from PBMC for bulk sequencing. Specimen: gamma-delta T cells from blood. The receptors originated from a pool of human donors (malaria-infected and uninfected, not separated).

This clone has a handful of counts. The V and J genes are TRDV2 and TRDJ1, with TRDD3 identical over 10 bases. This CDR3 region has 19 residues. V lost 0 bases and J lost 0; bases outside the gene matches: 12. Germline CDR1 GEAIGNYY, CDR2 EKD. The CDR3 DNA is TGTGCCTGTGACACCGTGGGAGTGCTGGGGGATAGGTACACCGATAAACTCATCTTT. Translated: CACDTVGVLGDRYTDKLIF.

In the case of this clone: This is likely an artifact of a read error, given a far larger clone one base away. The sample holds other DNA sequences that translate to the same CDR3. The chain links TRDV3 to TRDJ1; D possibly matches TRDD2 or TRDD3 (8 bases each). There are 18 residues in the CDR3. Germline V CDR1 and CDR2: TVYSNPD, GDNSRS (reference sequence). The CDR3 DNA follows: TGTGCCTTCCCGGGACTTCCTACTAATGGGGGATCAGCCGATAAACTCATCTTC. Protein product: CAFPGLPTNGGSADKLIF.

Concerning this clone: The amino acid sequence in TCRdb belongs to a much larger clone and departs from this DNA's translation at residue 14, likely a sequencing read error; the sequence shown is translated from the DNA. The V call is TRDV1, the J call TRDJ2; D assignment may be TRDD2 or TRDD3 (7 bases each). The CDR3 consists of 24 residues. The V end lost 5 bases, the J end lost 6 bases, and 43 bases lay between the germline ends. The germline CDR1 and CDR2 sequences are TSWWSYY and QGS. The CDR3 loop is CALGKPHSYWGTGRYGNKAAQLFF. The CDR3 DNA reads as TGTGCTCTTGGGAAGCCCCATTCCTACTGGGGTACTGGGAGATACGGAAACAAGGCAGCACAACTCTTCTTT.

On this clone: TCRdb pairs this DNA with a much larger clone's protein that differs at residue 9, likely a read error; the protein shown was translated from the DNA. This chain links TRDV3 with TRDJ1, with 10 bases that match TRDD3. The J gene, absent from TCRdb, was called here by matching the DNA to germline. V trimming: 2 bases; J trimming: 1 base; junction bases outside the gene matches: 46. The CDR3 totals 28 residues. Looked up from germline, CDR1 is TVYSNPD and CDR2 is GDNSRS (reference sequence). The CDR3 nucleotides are TGTGCCTTTCTGCGGCGATATTACTCGGACCCTCCTATAAGAGTGGGCTACTGGGGGATCAGATTCACCGATAAACTCATCTTT. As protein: CAFLRRYYSDPPIRVGYWGIRFTDKLIF. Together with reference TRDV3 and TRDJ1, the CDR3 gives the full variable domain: CDKVTQSSPDQTVASGSEVVLLCTYDTVYSNPDLFWYRIRPDYSFQFVFYGDNSRSEGADFTQGRFSVKHILTQKAFHLVISPVRTEDSATYYCAFLRRYYSDPPIRVGYWGIRFTDKLIFGKGTRVTVEP.

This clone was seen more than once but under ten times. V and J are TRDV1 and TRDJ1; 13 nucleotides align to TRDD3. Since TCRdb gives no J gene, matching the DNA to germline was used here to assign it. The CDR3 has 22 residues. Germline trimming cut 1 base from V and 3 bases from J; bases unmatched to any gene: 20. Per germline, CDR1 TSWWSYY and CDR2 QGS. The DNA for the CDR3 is TGTGCTCTTGGGGAACCCCTTTCCTTCGTACTGGGGGATACGGGAATTCCCGATAAACTCATCTTT. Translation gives CALGEPLSFVLGDTGIPDKLIF.

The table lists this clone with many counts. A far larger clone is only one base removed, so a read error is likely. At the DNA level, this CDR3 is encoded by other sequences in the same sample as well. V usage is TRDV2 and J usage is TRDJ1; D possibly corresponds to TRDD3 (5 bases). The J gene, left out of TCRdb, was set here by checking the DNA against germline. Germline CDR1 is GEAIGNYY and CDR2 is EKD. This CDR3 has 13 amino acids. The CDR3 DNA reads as TGTGCCTGCGACACCGTAGGGGACCATAAACTCATCTTT. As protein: CACDTVGDHKLIF.

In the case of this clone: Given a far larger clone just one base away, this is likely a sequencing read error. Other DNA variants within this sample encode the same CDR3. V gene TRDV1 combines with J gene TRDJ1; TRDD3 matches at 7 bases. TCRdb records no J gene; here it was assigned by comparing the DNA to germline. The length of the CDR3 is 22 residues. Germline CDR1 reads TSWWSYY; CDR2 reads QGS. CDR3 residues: CALGEPPSAYWGPYLNTDKLIF. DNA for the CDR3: TGTGCTCTTGGGGAACCGCCTTCTGCGTACTGGGGACCTTATCTGAACACTGATAAACTCATCTTT.

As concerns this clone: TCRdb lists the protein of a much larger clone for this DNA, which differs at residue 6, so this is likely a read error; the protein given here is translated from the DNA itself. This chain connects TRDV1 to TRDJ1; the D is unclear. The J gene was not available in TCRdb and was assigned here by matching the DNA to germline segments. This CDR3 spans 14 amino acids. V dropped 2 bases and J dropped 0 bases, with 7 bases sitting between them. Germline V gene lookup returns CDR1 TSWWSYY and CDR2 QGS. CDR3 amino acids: CALGEAPNTDKLIF. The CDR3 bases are TGTGCTCTTGGGGAAGCCCCCAACACCGATAAACTCATCTTT.

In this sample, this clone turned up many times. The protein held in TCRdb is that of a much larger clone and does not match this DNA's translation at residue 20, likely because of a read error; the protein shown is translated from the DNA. Written as DNA, the CDR3 is TGTGCTCTTGGGGCTCCTATCCACCGAGTCCCGTACTGGGGGAAGTACACCGATAAACCCATCTTT. Its protein product is CALGAPIHRVPYWGKYTDKPIF. The J segment was not called; the V segment is TRDV1; TRDD3 is taken as the D call from the table, unchecked against the DNA. Germline lookup yields CDR1 TSWWSYY and CDR2 QGS. The CDR3 runs to 22 residues.

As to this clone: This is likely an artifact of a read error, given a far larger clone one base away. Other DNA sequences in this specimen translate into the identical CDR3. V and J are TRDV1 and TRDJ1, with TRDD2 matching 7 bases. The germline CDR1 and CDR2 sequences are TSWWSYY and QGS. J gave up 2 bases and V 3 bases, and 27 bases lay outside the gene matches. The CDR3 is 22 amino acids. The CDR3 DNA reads TGTGCTCTTGGGGAGTGTTATTTTCCTTCCTTGAAAACTCTGGGCAAAACCGATAAACTCATCTTT. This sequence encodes CALGECYFPSLKTLGKTDKLIF.

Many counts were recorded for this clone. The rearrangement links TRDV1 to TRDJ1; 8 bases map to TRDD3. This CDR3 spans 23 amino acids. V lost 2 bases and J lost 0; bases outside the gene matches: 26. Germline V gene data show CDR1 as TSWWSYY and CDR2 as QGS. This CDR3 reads CALGEEWVDPHWGALRYTDKLIF. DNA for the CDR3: TGTGCTCTTGGGGAAGAGTGGGTAGACCCACACTGGGGGGCCCTCCGTTACACCGATAAACTCATCTTT.

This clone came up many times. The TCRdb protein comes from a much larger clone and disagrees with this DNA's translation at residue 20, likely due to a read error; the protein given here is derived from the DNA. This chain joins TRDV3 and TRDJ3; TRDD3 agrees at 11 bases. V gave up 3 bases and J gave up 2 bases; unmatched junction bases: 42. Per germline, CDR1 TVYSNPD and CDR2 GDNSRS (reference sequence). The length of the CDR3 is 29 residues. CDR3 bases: TGTGCCTTCCCCGTGCCTTCCTACCCCAGATCCGCCAATTACTGGGGGATAATCGTCAGGGCCTGGGACACCCGACAGATGTTTTTC. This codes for CAFPVPSYPRSANYWGIIVRAWDTRQMFF.

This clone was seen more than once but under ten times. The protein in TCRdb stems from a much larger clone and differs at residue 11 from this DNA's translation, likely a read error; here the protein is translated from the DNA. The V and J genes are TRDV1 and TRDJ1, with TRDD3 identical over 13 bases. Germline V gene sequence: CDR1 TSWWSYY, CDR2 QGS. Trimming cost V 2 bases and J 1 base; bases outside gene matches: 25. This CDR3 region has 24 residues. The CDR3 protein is CALGEAVGTVETPYWGIRTDKLIF. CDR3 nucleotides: TGTGCTCTTGGGGAAGCGGTAGGAACGGTCGAAACCCCGTACTGGGGGATACGCACCGATAAACTCATCTTT.

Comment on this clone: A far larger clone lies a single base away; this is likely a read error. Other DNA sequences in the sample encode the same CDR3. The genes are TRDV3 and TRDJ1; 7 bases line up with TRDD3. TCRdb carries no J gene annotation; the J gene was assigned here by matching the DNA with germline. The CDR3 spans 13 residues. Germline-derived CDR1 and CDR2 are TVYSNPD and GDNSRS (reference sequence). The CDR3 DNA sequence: TGCGCCCACAGCCCACTGGGGTCACTTAAACTCATCTTT. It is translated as CAHSPLGSLKLIF.

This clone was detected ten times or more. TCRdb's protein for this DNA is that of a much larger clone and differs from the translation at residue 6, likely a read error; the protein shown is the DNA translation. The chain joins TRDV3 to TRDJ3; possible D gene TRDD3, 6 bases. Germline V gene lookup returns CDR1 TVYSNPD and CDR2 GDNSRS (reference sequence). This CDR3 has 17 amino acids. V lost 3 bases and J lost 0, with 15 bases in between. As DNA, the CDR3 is TGTGCCTTCCGGGGGAGAGGTAGCTCCTGGGACACCCGACAGATGTTTTTC. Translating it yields CAFRGRGSSWDTRQMFF.

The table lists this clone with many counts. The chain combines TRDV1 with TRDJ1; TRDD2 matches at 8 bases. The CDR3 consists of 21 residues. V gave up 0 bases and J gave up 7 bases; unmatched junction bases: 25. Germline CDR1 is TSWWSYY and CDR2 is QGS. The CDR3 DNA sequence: TGTGCTCTTGGGGAACTCCCCACCTTCCTAATCACTTTCTGGGGAAACGGTAAACTCATCTTT. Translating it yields CALGELPTFLITFWGNGKLIF.

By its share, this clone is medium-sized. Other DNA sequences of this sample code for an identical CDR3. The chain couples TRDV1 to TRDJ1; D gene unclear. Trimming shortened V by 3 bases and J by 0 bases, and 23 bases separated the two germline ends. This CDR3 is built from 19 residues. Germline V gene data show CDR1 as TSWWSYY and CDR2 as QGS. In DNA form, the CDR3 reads TGTGCTCTTGGGGACAATAAATTTCGCTGTTCCCCGTACACCGATAAACTCATCTTT. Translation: CALGDNKFRCSPYTDKLIF.

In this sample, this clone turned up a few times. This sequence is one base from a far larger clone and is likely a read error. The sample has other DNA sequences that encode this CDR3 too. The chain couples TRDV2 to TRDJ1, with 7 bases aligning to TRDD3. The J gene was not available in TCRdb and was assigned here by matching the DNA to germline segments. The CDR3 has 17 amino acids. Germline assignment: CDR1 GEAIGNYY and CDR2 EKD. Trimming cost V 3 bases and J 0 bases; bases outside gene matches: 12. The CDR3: CACDALRGLGYTDKLIF. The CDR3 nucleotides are TGTGCCTGTGACGCCCTGCGCGGACTGGGGTACACCGATAAACTCATCTTT.

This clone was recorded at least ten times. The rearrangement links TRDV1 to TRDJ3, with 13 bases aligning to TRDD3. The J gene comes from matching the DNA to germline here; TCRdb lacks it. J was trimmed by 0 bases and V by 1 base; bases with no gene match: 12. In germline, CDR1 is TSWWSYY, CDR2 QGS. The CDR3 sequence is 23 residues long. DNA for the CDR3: TGTGCTCTTGGGGAACGGCATTTCACTGGGGGATACGGTAGCTCCTGGGACACCCGACAGATGTTTTTC. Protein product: CALGERHFTGGYGSSWDTRQMFF.

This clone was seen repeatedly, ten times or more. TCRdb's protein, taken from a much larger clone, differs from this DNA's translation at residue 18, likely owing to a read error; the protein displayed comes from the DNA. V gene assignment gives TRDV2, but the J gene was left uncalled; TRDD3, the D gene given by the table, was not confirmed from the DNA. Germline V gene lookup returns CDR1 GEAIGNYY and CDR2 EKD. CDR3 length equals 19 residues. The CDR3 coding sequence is TGTGCCTGTGACACCGTCTCGGGGGGGTCCCCGAGCCACACCGATAAACTCACCTTT. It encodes CACDTVSGGSPSHTDKLTF.

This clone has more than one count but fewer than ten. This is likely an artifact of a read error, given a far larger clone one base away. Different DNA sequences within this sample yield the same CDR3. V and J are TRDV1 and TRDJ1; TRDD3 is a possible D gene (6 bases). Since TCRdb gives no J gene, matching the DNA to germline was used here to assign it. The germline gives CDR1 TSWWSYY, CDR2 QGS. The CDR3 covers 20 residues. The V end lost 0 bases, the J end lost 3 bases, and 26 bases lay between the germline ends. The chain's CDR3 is CALGELTNIVGGYHPDKLIF. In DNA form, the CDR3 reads TGTGCTCTTGGGGAACTAACCAATATCGTTGGAGGATACCACCCCGATAAACTCATCTTT.

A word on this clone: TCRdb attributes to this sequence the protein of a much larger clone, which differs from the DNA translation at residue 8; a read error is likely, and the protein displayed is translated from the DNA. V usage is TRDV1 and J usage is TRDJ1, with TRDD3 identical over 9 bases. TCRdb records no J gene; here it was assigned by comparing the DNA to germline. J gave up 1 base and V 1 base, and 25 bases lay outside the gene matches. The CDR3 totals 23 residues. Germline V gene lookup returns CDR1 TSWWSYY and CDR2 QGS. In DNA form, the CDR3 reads TGTGCTCTTGGGGAACAAGTTATCCTTTCATTTCCACTGGGGGACCGTTGCACCGATAAACTCATCTTT. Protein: CALGEQVILSFPLGDRCTDKLIF.

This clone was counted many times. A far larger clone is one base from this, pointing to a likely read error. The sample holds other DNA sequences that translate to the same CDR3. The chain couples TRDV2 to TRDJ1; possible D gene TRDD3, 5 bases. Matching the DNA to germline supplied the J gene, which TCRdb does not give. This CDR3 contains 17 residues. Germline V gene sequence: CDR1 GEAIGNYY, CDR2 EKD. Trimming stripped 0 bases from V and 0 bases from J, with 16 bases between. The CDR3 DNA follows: TGTGCCTGTGACACCGTGGGGCAGCCAGACCACACCGATAAACTCATCTTT. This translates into CACDTVGQPDHTDKLIF.

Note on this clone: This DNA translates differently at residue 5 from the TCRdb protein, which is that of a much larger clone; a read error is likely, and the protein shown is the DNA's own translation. In nucleotides, the CDR3 is TGTGCTCTTGGGGGACTTGAACTCCTACAGGGGATACTGCCGTACACCGATAAACTCATCTTT. Translated, it gives CALGGLELLQGILPYTDKLIF. The gene calls are TRDV1 and TRDJ1; 8 bases fit TRDD3. In the absence of a J gene in TCRdb, the DNA was matched to germline to assign it here. V shed 4 bases and J 0 bases; nucleotides not matched to a gene: 22. Germline assignment: CDR1 TSWWSYY and CDR2 QGS. There are 21 residues in the CDR3.

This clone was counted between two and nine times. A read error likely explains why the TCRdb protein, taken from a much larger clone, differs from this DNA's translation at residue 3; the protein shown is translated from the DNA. CDR3 DNA sequence: TGTGCCACACTACCGTGGGGGATACTGGGCCCCAGACCCCTGATCTTT. It is translated as CATLPWGILGPRPLIF. The chain is built from TRDV3 and TRDJ4; 10 nucleotides align to TRDD3. Because TCRdb records no J gene, it was assigned here through a match of the DNA to germline. This CDR3 region has 16 residues. Trimming at V came to 5 bases and at J to 0 bases, leaving 15 bases not matched to a gene. Looked up from germline, CDR1 is TVYSNPD and CDR2 is GDNSRS (reference sequence).

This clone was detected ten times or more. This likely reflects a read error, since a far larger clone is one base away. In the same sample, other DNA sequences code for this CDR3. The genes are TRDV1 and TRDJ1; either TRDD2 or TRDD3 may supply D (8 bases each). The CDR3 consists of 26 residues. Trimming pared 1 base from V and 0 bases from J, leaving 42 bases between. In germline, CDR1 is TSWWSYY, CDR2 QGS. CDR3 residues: CALGEQRRNPTSFLNWGATYTDKLIF. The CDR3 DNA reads TGTGCTCTTGGGGAACAACGGCGAAATCCGACTTCCTTCCTAAACTGGGGGGCTACGTACACCGATAAACTCATCTTT.

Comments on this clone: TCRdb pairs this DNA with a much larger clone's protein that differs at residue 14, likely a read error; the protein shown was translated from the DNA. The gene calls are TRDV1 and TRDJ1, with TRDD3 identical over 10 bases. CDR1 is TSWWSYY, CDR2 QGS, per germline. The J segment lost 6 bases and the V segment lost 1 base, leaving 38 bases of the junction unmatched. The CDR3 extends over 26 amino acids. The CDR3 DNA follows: TGTGCTCTTGGGGAACCTAGACGCATCCCGTACTGGGGGATGATCGGGATCGGGGGGCCTCGTCATAAACTCATCTTT. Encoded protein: CALGEPRRIPYWGMIGIGGPRHKLIF.

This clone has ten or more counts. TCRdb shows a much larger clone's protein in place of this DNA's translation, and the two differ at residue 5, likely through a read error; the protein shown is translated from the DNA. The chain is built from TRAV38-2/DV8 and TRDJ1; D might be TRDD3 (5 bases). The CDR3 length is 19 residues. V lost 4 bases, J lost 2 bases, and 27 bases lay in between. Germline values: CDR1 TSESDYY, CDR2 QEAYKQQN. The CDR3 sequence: CAYRGAPRGGWGKTDKLIF. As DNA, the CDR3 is TGTGCTTATAGGGGCGCCCCCCGGGGTGGATGGGGAAAGACCGATAAACTCATCTTT.

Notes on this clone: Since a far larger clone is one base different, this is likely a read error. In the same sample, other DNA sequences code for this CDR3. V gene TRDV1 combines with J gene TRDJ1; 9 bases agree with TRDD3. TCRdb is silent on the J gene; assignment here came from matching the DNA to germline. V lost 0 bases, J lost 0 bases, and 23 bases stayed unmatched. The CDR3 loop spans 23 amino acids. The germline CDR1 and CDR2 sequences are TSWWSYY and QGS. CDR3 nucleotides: TGTGCTCTTGGGGAACTAAGCTTCCCTACGGTGCGTCTACTGGGGGAAAACACCGATAAACTCATCTTT. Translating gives CALGELSFPTVRLLGENTDKLIF.